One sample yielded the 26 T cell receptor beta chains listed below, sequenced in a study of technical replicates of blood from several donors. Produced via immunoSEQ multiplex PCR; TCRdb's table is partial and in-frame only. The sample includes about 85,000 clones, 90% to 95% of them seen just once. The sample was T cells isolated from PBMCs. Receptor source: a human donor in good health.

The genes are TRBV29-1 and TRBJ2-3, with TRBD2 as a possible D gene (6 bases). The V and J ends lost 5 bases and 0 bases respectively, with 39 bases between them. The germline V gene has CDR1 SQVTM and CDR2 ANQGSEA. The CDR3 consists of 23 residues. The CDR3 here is CSVSEVTPYSSQSGHPSTDTQYF. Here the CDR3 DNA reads TGCAGCGTTTCTGAAGTTACGCCGTACTCGAGTCAGAGCGGGCATCCAAGCACAGATACGCAGTATTTT.

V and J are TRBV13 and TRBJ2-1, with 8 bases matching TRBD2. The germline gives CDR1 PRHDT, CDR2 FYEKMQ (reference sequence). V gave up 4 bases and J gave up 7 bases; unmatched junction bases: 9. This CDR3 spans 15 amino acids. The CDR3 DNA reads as TGTGCCAGCAGCTCCTATAGCGGGAAAGGTAATGAGCAGTTCTTC. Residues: CASSSYSGKGNEQFF.

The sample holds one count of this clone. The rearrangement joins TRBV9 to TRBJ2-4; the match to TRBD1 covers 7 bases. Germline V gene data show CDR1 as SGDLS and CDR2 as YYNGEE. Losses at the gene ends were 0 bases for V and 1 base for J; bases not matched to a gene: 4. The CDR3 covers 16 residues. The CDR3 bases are TGTGCCAGCAGCGTAGGGGTGACAGGGGCCAAAAACATTCAGTACTTC. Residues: CASSVGVTGAKNIQYF.

The CDR3, as DNA: TGTGCCTGGAGTGTGACGGGCAGGGGCGCGGGCGGCTACACCTTC. Translated: CAWSVTGRGAGGYTF. The chain joins TRBV30 to TRBJ1-2, with D maybe TRBD1 (6 bases). V was cut by 0 bases and J by 8 bases, with 19 bases left in between. From germline, CDR1 is GTSNPN and CDR2 SVGIG (reference sequence). The CDR3 consists of 15 residues.

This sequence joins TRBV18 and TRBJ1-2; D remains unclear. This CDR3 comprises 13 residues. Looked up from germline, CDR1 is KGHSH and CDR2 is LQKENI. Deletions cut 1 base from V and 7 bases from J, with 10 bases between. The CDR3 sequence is CASSPQRERGYTF. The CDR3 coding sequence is TGTGCCAGCTCACCACAGCGGGAACGTGGCTACACCTTC.

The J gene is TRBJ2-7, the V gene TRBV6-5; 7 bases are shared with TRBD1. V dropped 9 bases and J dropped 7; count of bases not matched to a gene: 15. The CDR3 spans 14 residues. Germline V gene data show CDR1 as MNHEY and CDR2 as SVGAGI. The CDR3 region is CASSHRGFSREQYF. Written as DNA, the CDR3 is TGTGCCAGTAGCCACAGGGGTTTTTCGCGGGAGCAGTACTTC.

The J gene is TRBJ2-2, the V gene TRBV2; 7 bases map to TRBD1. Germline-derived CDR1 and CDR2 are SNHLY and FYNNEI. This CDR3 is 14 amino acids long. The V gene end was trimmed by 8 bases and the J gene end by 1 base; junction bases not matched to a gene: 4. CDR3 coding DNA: TGTGCCAGCGCTAGGACAGGGAACACCGGGGAGCTGTTTTTT. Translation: CASARTGNTGELFF.

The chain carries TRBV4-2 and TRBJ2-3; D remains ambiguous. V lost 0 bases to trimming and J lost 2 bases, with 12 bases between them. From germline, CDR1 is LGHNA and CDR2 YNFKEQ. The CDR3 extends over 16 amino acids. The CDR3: CASSQEFSPNTDTQYF. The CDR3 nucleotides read TGTGCCAGCAGCCAAGAGTTCAGTCCAAACACAGATACGCAGTATTTT.

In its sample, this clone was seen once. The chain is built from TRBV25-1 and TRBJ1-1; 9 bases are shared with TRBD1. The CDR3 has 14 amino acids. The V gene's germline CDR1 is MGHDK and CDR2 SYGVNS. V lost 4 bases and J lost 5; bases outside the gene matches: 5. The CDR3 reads CASSGDRVETEAFF. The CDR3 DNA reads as TGTGCCAGCAGTGGGGACAGGGTCGAAACTGAAGCTTTCTTT.

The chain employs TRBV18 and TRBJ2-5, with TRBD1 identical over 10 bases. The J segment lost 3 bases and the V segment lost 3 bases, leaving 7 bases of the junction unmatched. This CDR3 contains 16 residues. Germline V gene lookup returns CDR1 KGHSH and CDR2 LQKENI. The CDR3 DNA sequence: TGTGCCAGCTCACCGCCGGGACAGGGGAGGGAAGAGACCCAGTACTTC. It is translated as CASSPPGQGREETQYF.

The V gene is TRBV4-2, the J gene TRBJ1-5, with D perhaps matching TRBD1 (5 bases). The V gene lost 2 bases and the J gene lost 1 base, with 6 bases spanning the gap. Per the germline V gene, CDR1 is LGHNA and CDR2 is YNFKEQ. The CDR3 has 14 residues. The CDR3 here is CASSQQGSNQPQHF. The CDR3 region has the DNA TGTGCCAGCAGCCAACAGGGAAGCAATCAGCCCCAGCATTTT.

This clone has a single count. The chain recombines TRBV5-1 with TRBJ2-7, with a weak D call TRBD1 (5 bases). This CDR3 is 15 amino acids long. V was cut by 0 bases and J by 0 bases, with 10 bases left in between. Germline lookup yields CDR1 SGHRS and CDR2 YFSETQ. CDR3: CASSLVVGASYEQYF. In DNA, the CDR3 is TGCGCCAGCAGCTTGGTTGTAGGGGCCTCCTACGAGCAGTACTTC.

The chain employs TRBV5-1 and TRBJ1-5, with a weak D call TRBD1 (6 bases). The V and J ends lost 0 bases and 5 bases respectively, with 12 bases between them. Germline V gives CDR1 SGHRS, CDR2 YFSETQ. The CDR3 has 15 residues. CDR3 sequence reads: CASSLVAGVDQPQHF. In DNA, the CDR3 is TGCGCCAGCAGCTTGGTGGCAGGGGTAGATCAGCCCCAGCATTTT. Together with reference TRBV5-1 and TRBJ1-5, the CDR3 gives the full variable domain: KAGVTQTPRYLIKTRGQQVTLSCSPISGHRSVSWYQQTPGQGLQFLFEYFSETQRNKGNFPGRFSGRQFSNSRSEMNVSTLELGDSALYLCASSLVAGVDQPQHFGDGTRLSIL.

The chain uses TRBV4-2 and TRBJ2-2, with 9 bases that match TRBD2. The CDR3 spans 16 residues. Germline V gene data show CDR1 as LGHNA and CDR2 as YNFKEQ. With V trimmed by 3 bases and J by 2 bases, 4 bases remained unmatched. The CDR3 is CASSQRGGRNTGELFF. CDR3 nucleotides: TGTGCCAGCAGCCAGCGGGGGGGCCGCAACACCGGGGAGCTGTTTTTT.

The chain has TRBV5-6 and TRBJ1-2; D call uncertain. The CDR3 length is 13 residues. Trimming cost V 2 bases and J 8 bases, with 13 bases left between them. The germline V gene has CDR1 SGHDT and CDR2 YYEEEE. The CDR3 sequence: CASSFPLAGGYTF. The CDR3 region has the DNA TGTGCCAGCAGCTTCCCACTGGCAGGAGGCTACACCTTC. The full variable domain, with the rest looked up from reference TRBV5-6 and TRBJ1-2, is DAGVTQSPTHLIKTRGQQVTLRCSPKSGHDTVSWYQQALGQGPQFIFQYYEEEERQRGNFPDRFSGHQFPNYSSELNVNALLLGDSALYLCASSFPLAGGYTFGSGTRLTVV.

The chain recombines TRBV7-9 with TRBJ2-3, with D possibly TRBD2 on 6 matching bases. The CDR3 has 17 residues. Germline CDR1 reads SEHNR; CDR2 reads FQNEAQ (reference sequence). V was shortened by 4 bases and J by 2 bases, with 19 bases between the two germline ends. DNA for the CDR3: TGTGCCAGCAGCTCCGAAAACCTCGGGACTGTCACAGATACGCAGTATTTT. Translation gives CASSSENLGTVTDTQYF. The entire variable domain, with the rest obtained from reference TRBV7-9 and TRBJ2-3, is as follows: DTGVSQNPRHKITKRGQNVTFRCDPISEHNRLYWYRQTLGQGPEFLTYFQNEAQLEKSRLLSDRFSAERPKGSFSTLEIQRTEQGDSAMYLCASSSENLGTVTDTQYFGPGTRLTVL.

The CDR3 region has the DNA TGTGCCAGCAGTGTGACAGGGACGCTCGCGGGCTACACCTTC. Its translation: CASSVTGTLAGYTF. This chain uses TRBV27 with TRBJ1-2, with 7 bases fitting TRBD1. The germline CDR1 and CDR2 sequences are MNHEY and SMNVEV (reference sequence). The CDR3 has 14 residues. The V and J ends lost 5 bases and 8 bases, in that order; junction bases with no gene match: 11.

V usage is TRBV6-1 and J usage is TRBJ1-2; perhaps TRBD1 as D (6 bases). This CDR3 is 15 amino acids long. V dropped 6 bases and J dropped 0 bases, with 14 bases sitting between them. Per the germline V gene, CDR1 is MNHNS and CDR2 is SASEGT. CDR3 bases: TGTGCCAGCAGCCTTTCACAGGGAGCTAACTATGGCTACACCTTC. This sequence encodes CASSLSQGANYGYTF.

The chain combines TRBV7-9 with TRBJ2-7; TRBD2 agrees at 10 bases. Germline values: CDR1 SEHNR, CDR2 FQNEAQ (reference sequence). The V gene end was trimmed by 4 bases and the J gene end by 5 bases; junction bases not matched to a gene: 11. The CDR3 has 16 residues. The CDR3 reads CASSSQREGRRDEQYF. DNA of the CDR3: TGTGCCAGCAGCTCACAGCGGGAGGGCCGTCGCGACGAGCAGTACTTC.

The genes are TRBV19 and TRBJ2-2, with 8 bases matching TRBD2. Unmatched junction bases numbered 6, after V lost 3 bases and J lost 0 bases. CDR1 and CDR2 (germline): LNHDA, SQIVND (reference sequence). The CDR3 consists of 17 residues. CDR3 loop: CASSIAELAANTGELFF. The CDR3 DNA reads TGTGCCAGTAGTATCGCTGAACTAGCGGCGAACACCGGGGAGCTGTTTTTT.

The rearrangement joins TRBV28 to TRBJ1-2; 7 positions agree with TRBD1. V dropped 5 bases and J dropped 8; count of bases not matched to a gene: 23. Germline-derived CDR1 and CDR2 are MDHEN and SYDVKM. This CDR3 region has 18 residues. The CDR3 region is CASSPPYGQVAPLGGYTF. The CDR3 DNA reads TGTGCCAGCAGTCCCCCTTACGGACAGGTGGCCCCTTTGGGAGGCTACACCTTC.

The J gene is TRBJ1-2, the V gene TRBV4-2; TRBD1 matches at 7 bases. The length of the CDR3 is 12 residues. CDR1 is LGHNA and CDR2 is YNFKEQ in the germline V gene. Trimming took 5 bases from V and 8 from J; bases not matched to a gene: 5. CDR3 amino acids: CASSTGAQGYTF. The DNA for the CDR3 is TGTGCCAGCAGCACAGGGGCGCAGGGCTACACCTTC.

CDR3 DNA sequence: TGTGCCAGCAGCTTAGCCTCGGGGGGGCCTTACTATGGCTACACCTTC. Residues: CASSLASGGPYYGYTF. This chain connects TRBV7-9 to TRBJ1-2; D is perhaps TRBD1 (6 bases). The V gene's germline CDR1 is SEHNR and CDR2 FQNEAQ (reference sequence). Trimming left V 0 bases short and J 3 bases short, with 14 bases between. This CDR3 is 16 amino acids long. Combining the CDR3 with reference TRBV7-9 and TRBJ1-2 gives the whole variable domain DTGVSQNPRHKITKRGQNVTFRCDPISEHNRLYWYRQTLGQGPEFLTYFQNEAQLEKSRLLSDRFSAERPKGSFSTLEIQRTEQGDSAMYLCASSLASGGPYYGYTFGSGTRLTVV.

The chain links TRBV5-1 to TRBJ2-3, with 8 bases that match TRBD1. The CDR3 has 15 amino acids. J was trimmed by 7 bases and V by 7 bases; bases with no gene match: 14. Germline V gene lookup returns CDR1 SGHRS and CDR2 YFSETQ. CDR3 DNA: TGCGCCAGCGGGGGTACGACAGGGGTGGAAAATACGCAGTATTTT. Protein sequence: CASGGTTGVENTQYF.

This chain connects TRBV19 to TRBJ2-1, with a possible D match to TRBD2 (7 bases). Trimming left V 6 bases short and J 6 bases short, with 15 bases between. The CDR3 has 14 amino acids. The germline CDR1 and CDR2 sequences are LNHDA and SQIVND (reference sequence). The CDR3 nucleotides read TGTGCCAGTAGACGGGGGGCCGGACTCAATGAGCAGTTCTTC. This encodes CASRRGAGLNEQFF.

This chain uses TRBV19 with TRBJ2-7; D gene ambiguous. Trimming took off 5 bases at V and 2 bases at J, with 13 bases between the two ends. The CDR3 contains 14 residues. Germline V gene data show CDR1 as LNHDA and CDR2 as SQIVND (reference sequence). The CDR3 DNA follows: TGTGCCAGTAGTCTTTCCGTGTTAACCTACGAGCAGTACTTC. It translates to CASSLSVLTYEQYF.